This T cell receptor beta chain is drawn from a study of read filtering for tumor transcriptome and immune sequencing. As for the study in general: By R-ISS, stages I, II and III held approximately 8, 16 and 7 patients. Per sample, TCR-region reads ranged about 4.05 to 10.27 million by IR-seq, roughly 75 to 1,400 by RNA-seq.

Ten or more counts support this clonotype. Its antigen remains unidentified. Trimming left V 0 bases short and J 5 bases short, with 10 bases between. CDR3 size: 13 residues. CDR1 and CDR2 (germline): DFQATT, SNEGSKA (reference sequence). Study-wide results and caveats: Compared with RNA-seq, IR-seq gave much higher clonotype depth and reliability. Without single-read clonotypes, shared clonotype proportions correlated more between IR-seq and RNA-seq.

This library used 300 to 500 ng RNA and molecular barcoded adaptors spanning alpha/delta and beta/gamma chains. TCRdb called the reads again in MiXCR, with one record for every CDR3 protein. The sample carries 85,000 or so distinct CDR3 sequences, 10% to 15% recorded once. This chain uses TRBV20-1 with TRBJ1-2, with D uncertain. Sequenced material: a population of CD138-negative cells sorted from bone marrow. This clonotype was obtained from a donor aged 40 or over with multiple myeloma. This CDR3 reads CSARDPADYGYTF. In DNA form, the CDR3 reads TGCAGTGCTAGAGATCCAGCAGATTATGGCTACACCTTC.